This TCR beta chain is from a study of T cell responses to AZD1222 COVID-19 vaccine. As for this clone: Its antigen is currently unknown.

Assay used: immunoSEQ multiplex PCR; TCRdb lists only in-frame clones, some missing. The sample shows some 90,000 clones, roughly nine tenths of them seen only once. Notes on the study in general: The study reported that nearly half of spike-specific TCRs target unmutated variant regions. Spike-specific TCR breadth rose after two AZD1222 doses, and depth rose as well. Baseline antibody screening turned up just a handful of seropositive AZD1222 recipients.

V lost 3 bases and J 0 bases, leaving 8 bases between the germline ends. Per germline, CDR1 SNHLY and CDR2 FYNNEI. The CDR3 spans 14 residues. This specimen was peripheral blood, taken on day 0 of AZD1222 vaccination. The rearrangement uses TRBV2 and TRBJ1-1, with D unresolved. This TCR derives from an adult in good health. The CDR3 here is CASSDGPVNTEAFF. The CDR3 bases are TGTGCCAGCAGTGATGGGCCGGTGAACACTGAAGCTTTCTTT.